Described below is a single T cell receptor (beta chain) sequence and its context. Its antigen is unknown. The germline gives CDR1 MNHEY, CDR2 SVGAGI. This CDR3 has 16 amino acids. V shed 3 bases and J shed 2 bases, with 16 bases lying between them. This record belongs to a study of cytomegalovirus exposure and HLA in healthy donors. Whole-study results and caveats: A list of 150 or so TCR beta chains associated with cytomegalovirus was given.

PCR involved 60 Vbeta and 13 Jbeta primers. Using immunoSEQ multiplex PCR, the repertoire was profiled, and TCRdb retains in-frame clones only, with some absent. The repertoire holds under 200,000 clones, with 10% to 15% as singletons. This chain connects TRBV6-5 to TRBJ1-1; D gene unclear. The sequenced sample consisted of PBMCs. The source is a man over 45 in good health and CMV-seropositive. The CDR3 bases are TGTGCCAGCAGTTATAGGCGAGGGAGGGCTAACACTGAAGCTTTCTTT. Amino acid sequence: CASSYRRGRANTEAFF.